The 22 T cell receptor beta chains below all came from one sample that was sequenced in a study of cytomegalovirus exposure and HLA in healthy donors (dated by TCRdb to between 2016 and 2019). The library was made by the immunoSEQ multiplex PCR assay. For the multiplex PCR, a mixture combining 60 forward primers for TCR Vbeta segments and 13 reverse primers for TCR Jbeta segments was used. TCRdb's version of the immuneACCESS table is confined to in-frame rearrangements and falls short of the full clone set. An unresolved V gene accounts for under half of the shortfall where checked; the remainder is of unknown origin. For this sample there are tens of thousands of clones; about 77% appear just once. Of the sample, approximately 4% falls within the top ten clones. Specimen: PBMCs. These receptors came from a male donor in good health and CMV-seropositive.

This rearrangement joins TRBV25-1 to TRBJ2-2; possibly TRBD1 for D (6 bases). Germline CDR1 and CDR2: MGHDK and SYGVNS. Deletions cut 4 bases from V and 9 bases from J, with 12 bases between. The CDR3 loop spans 13 amino acids. CDR3 loop: CASSVQGPRELFF. The CDR3 bases are TGTGCCAGCAGTGTACAGGGCCCGAGGGAGCTGTTTTTT. Full variable domain (remainder filled in from reference TRBV25-1 and TRBJ2-2): EADIYQTPRYLVIGTGKKITLECSQTMGHDKMYWYQQDPGMELHLIHYSYGVNSTEKGDLSSESTVSRIRTEHFPLTLESARPSHTSQYLCASSVQGPRELFFGEGSRLTVL.

The rearrangement links TRBV4-2 to TRBJ1-4, with a weak D call TRBD1 (5 bases). Germline CDR1 LGHNA, CDR2 YNFKEQ. The CDR3 consists of 14 residues. V was clipped by 1 base and J by 10 bases, with 13 bases between them. The DNA for the CDR3 is TGTGCCAGCAGCCAAGCAGAGGACACAGGAAAACTGTTTTTT. Translated, it gives CASSQAEDTGKLFF.

The V call is TRBV6-5, the J call TRBJ1-1; a possible D gene is TRBD1 (5 bases). CDR1 MNHEY and CDR2 SVGAGI come from the germline V gene. The CDR3 has 13 residues. V gave up 10 bases and J gave up 1 base, with 13 bases separating them. CDR3 in amino acids: CAIGGRQNTEAFF. CDR3 DNA: TGTGCCATCGGGGGACGCCAGAACACTGAAGCTTTCTTT.

V usage is TRBV11-2 and J usage is TRBJ2-5; the D gene is possibly TRBD2 (7 bases). This CDR3 has 16 amino acids. Germline V CDR1 and CDR2: SGHAT, FQNNGV. The V and J ends lost 8 bases and 0 bases respectively, with 19 bases between them. CDR3 protein: CASSRAGAANQETQYF. CDR3 DNA sequence: TGTGCCAGCTCGAGGGCGGGGGCGGCAAACCAAGAGACCCAGTACTTC.

This clone came up a few times. This sequence joins TRBV6-6 and TRBJ2-7, with no clear D. CDR1 is MNHNY, CDR2 SVGAGI, per germline (reference sequence). V was pared by 10 bases and J by 6 bases, with 13 bases between. The CDR3 contains 11 residues. The DNA for the CDR3 is TGTGCCACCTCGGAGAGAGGCGAGCAGTACTTC. Its translation: CATSERGEQYF.

The table lists this clone with a few counts. The chain carries TRBV20-1 and TRBJ2-1; perhaps TRBD1 as D (5 bases). CDR3 length: 10 amino acids. Germline-derived CDR1 and CDR2 are DFQATT and SNEGSKA (reference sequence). V was pared by 2 bases and J by 9 bases, with 5 bases between. The CDR3 loop reads CSARRGEQFF. CDR3 in DNA: TGCAGTGCTAGAAGGGGTGAGCAGTTCTTC.

The J gene is TRBJ2-2, the V gene TRBV19, with TRBD1 matching 10 bases. Trimming took 6 bases from V and 5 from J; bases not matched to a gene: 9. The CDR3 covers 16 residues. CDR1 and CDR2 (germline): LNHDA, SQIVND (reference sequence). CDR3 sequence reads: CASSSPGTGATGELFF. Here the CDR3 DNA reads TGTGCCAGTAGCAGTCCCGGGACAGGGGCTACCGGGGAGCTGTTTTTT. Supplemented by reference TRBV19 and TRBJ2-2, the full variable domain reads DGGITQSPKYLFRKEGQNVTLSCEQNLNHDAMYWYRQDPGQGLRLIYYSQIVNDFQKGDIAEGYSVSREKKESFPLTVTSAQKNPTAFYLCASSSPGTGATGELFFGEGSRLTVL.

This chain connects TRBV6-1 to TRBJ2-1; possibly TRBD1 for D (5 bases). CDR1 is MNHNS and CDR2 is SASEGT in the germline V gene. V was clipped by 1 base and J by 0 bases, with 10 bases between them. The CDR3 covers 16 residues. For the CDR3, the DNA is TGTGCCAGCAGTGAAGTGGACACAAGCTCCTACAATGAGCAGTTCTTC. It yields the protein CASSEVDTSSYNEQFF.

This chain links TRBV15 with TRBJ2-4, with TRBD1 as a possible D gene (5 bases). Trimming shortened V by 0 bases and J by 5 bases, and 8 bases separated the two germline ends. CDR1 is LNHNV and CDR2 is YYDKDF in the germline V gene (reference sequence). The CDR3 extends over 14 amino acids. Here the CDR3 reads CATSRDRAQNIQYF. The CDR3 DNA reads as TGTGCCACCAGCAGAGACAGGGCCCAAAACATTCAGTACTTC.

The chain is built from TRBV28 and TRBJ2-7, with 9 bases aligning to TRBD1. Germline trimming cut 4 bases from V and 3 bases from J; bases unmatched to any gene: 7. The CDR3 extends over 15 amino acids. Germline lookup yields CDR1 MDHEN and CDR2 SYDVKM. Here the CDR3 reads CASSSLTGGYYEQYF. In DNA, the CDR3 is TGTGCCAGCAGTTCTTTAACAGGGGGCTACTACGAGCAGTACTTC.

V and J are TRBV5-1 and TRBJ2-5, with 8 positions matching TRBD2. Unmatched junction bases numbered 5, after V lost 3 bases and J lost 1 base. Germline CDR1 and CDR2: SGHRS and YFSETQ. This CDR3 has 15 residues. DNA for the CDR3: TGCGCCAGCAGCTCCACTAGCGGCCCCCAAGAGACCCAGTACTTC. It encodes CASSSTSGPQETQYF.

This chain links TRBV5-4 with TRBJ2-1, with D possibly TRBD2 on 5 matching bases. The length of the CDR3 is 15 residues. CDR1 SGHNT and CDR2 YYREEE come from the germline V gene (reference sequence). V lost 0 bases to trimming and J lost 5 bases, with 12 bases between them. The DNA for the CDR3 is TGTGCCAGCAGCTTGGGGTATTCGGGGAACAATGAGCAGTTCTTC. Its protein product is CASSLGYSGNNEQFF.

The chain employs TRBV6-5 and TRBJ2-7; 7 positions match TRBD1. This CDR3 is 14 amino acids long. The V gene's germline CDR1 is MNHEY and CDR2 SVGAGI. Trimming at V came to 6 bases and at J to 4 bases, leaving 9 bases not matched to a gene. In nucleotides, the CDR3 is TGTGCCAGCAGCCGATTGAGGGGGCCGTACGAGCAGTACTTC. It is translated as CASSRLRGPYEQYF.

The rearrangement uses TRBV10-1 and TRBJ1-3, with TRBD1 matching 9 bases. After removal of 6 bases from V and 0 bases from J, the junction contained 18 bases not matched to a gene. Germline V gene sequence: CDR1 WNHNN, CDR2 SYGVQD (reference sequence). CDR3 length: 20 residues. The CDR3, as DNA: TGCGCCAGCAGCGAGGGTCGGGACAGGGCTTCTATTAACTCTGGAAACACCATATATTTT. It encodes CASSEGRDRASINSGNTIYF.

V gene TRBV5-1 combines with J gene TRBJ2-3; the match to TRBD1 covers 7 bases. The CDR3 is made up of 14 amino acids. Trimming took 4 bases from V and 2 from J; bases not matched to a gene: 4. Germline V gene lookup returns CDR1 SGHRS and CDR2 YFSETQ. CDR3 protein: CASSPGQVTDTQYF. The CDR3 DNA is TGCGCCAGCAGCCCCGGACAGGTCACAGATACGCAGTATTTT.

This clone occurred a few times. This chain links TRBV15 with TRBJ2-1, with 13 bases lining up with TRBD2. Per the germline V gene, CDR1 is LNHNV and CDR2 is YYDKDF (reference sequence). V shed 6 bases, J shed 11 bases, and the junction held 7 bases outside the gene matches. The CDR3 is 14 residues long. DNA for the CDR3: TGTGCCACCAGGAGACTAGCGGGGGGAAGAAAGCAGTTCTTC. It yields the protein CATRRLAGGRKQFF. Filled out from reference TRBV15 and TRBJ2-1, the complete variable domain reads DAMVIQNPRYQVTQFGKPVTLSCSQTLNHNVMYWYQQKSSQAPKLLFHYYDKDFNNEADTPDNFQSRRPNTSFCFLDIRSPGLGDTAMYLCATRRLAGGRKQFFGPGTRLTVL.

The chain uses TRBV27 and TRBJ2-2; 10 bases map to TRBD2. This CDR3 contains 15 residues. Germline assignment: CDR1 MNHEY and CDR2 SMNVEV (reference sequence). Losses at the gene ends were 4 bases for V and 5 bases for J; bases not matched to a gene: 4. Here the CDR3 DNA reads TGTGCCAGCAGTTCTAGCGGGGGATGGACCGGGGAGCTGTTTTTT. Its translation: CASSSSGGWTGELFF.

The rearrangement links TRBV4-2 to TRBJ2-7; TRBD2 matches at 13 bases. Germline-derived CDR1 and CDR2 are LGHNA and YNFKEQ. The CDR3 spans 18 residues. Germline trimming cut 1 base from V and 0 bases from J; bases unmatched to any gene: 6. CDR3 region: CASSQGTSGRRSSYEQYF. As DNA, the CDR3 is TGTGCCAGCAGCCAAGGGACTAGCGGGAGACGGAGCTCCTACGAGCAGTACTTC.

Regarding this clone: Other DNA variants within this sample encode the same CDR3. The chain links TRBV5-1 to TRBJ1-1, with 8 bases lining up with TRBD1. V trimming: 0 bases; J trimming: 3 bases; junction bases outside the gene matches: 1. The germline V gene encodes CDR1 SGHRS and CDR2 YFSETQ. The CDR3 sequence is 14 residues long. The CDR3 here is CASSLAGGYTEAFF. CDR3 nucleotide sequence: TGCGCCAGCAGCTTGGCAGGGGGCTACACTGAAGCTTTCTTT.

The chain joins TRBV10-3 to TRBJ2-2; possible D gene TRBD2, 5 bases. Germline CDR1 is ENHRY and CDR2 is SYGVKD. The V gene lost 7 bases and the J gene lost 1 base, with 13 bases spanning the gap. This CDR3 is built from 15 residues. The CDR3 nucleotides are TGTGCCATCAAGCCGGACGGACTGAACACCGGGGAGCTGTTTTTT. Amino acid sequence: CAIKPDGLNTGELFF.

This clone is medium-sized within its sample. The rearrangement joins TRBV4-2 to TRBJ2-7, with a weak D call TRBD2 (5 bases). The CDR3 is made up of 16 amino acids. Trimming cost V 0 bases and J 0 bases, with 12 bases left between them. Germline V gene sequence: CDR1 LGHNA, CDR2 YNFKEQ. CDR3 coding DNA: TGTGCCAGCAGCCAAGAGGGCAGCGGAAGCTCCTACGAGCAGTACTTC. It is translated as CASSQEGSGSSYEQYF.

The chain has TRBV13 and TRBJ1-2, with D maybe TRBD1 (6 bases). The CDR3 sequence is 13 residues long. V shed 5 bases and J shed 3 bases, with 10 bases lying between them. CDR1 and CDR2 (germline): PRHDT, FYEKMQ (reference sequence). Here the CDR3 DNA reads TGTGCCAGCAGCGCCGAGGGGGACTATGGCTACACCTTC. It translates to CASSAEGDYGYTF.